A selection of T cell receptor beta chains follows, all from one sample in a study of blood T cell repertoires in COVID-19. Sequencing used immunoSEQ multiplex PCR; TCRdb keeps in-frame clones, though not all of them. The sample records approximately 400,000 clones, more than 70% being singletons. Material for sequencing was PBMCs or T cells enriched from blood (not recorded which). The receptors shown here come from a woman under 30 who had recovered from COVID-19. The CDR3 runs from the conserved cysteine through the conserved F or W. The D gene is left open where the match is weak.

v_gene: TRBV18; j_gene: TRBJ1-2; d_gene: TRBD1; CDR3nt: TGTGCCAGCTCACCTCTCTCGGCAGGACAGGGCTATTATGGCTACACCTTC; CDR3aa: CASSPLSAGQGYYGYTF
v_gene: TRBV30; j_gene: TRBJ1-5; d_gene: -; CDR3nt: TGTGCCTGGAGTGGGGGCGCCGACCAGCCCCAGCATTTT; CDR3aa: CAWSGGADQPQHF
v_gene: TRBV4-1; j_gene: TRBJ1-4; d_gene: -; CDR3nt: TGCGCCAGCAGCCAAGATGGGGGGATGTGGGGTGAAAAACTGTTTTTT; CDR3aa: CASSQDGGMWGEKLFF
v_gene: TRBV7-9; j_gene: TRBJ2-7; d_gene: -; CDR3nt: TGTGCCAGCAGCTTCCAGGAATCCGACGAGCAGTACTTC; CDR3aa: CASSFQESDEQYF
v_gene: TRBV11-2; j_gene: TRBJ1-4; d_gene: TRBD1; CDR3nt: TGTGCCAGCAGTTCCGGGACAGGGCCTGAAAAACTGTTTTTT; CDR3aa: CASSSGTGPEKLFF
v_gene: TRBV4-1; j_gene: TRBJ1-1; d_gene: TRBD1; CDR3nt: TGCGCCAGCAGCCTGACAGGGGGCATGAACACTGAAGCTTTCTTT; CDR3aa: CASSLTGGMNTEAFF
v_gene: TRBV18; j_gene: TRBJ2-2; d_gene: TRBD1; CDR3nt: TGTGCCAGCTCACCTACTCAGGGGGCCGGGGAGCTGTTTTTT; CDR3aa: CASSPTQGAGELFF
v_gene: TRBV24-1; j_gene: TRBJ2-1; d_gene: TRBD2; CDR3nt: TGTGCCACCGCCAACTCCGGGGCGGGGGGGAGGAATGAGCAGTTCTTC; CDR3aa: CATANSGAGGRNEQFF
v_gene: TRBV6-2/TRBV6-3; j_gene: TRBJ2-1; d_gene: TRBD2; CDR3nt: TGTGCCAGCAGCGGCGGACTAGCGGAACCCTACAATGAGCAGTTCTTC; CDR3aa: CASSGGLAEPYNEQFF
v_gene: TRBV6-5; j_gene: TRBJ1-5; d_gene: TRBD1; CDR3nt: TGTGCCAGTTCGGACAGGGCCGGCAATCAGCCCCAGCATTTT; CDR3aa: CASSDRAGNQPQHF
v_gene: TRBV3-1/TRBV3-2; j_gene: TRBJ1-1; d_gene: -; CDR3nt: TGTGCCAGCAGCCCCGCCGCAGGGGTAGCTTTCTTT; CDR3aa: CASSPAAGVAFF
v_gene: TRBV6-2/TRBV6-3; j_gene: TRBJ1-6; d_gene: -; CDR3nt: TGTGCCAGCAGCCACCAGGAGGGTTCACCCCTCCACTTT; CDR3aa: CASSHQEGSPLHF